The present entry profiles one TCR beta chain with its context. This may be a read error: a much more frequent sequence differs by one nucleotide. The data are from a study of regulatory T cells in long-lasting Graves disease. In building TCR beta libraries, iRepertoire HTBI primers were used together with Arm-PCR of CDR3 regions. One entry per CDR3 protein, called by TCRdb with MiXCR from the multiplex PCR reads. The repertoire holds 500,000 to 800,000 distinct CDR3 sequences, with roughly 30% as singletons. Sample time point: persistent/refractory GD, antithyroid drugs over 5 years with positive TRAb. From PBMCs, RNA was extracted and then used to make the TCR library. About 10 milliliters of peripheral blood were taken and placed in EDTA tubes. This clonotype originated in a female donor with Graves disease. The specimen was peripheral blood mononuclear cells (PBMCs), collected when the disease was refractory, from a patient treated with antithyroid drugs.

The CDR3 coding sequence is TGTGCCAGCAGTTACAGGGGGCTGGGAGAGACCCAGTGCTTC. Protein product: CASSYRGLGETQCF. This chain connects TRBV12-3 or TRBV12-4 to TRBJ2-5, with 9 bases identical to TRBD1. This CDR3 comprises 14 residues.